This TCR beta chain came from a study of cytomegalovirus exposure and HLA in healthy donors. Whole-study context: It was reported in a later analysis that the same platform had been used for the 100 to 150 validation repertoires as for the approximately 700 first-cohort repertoires.

The protocol was immunoSEQ multiplex PCR, while the TCRdb copy is restricted to in-frame clones and leaves out a portion. This table holds 200,000 to 250,000 clones, roughly 85% found once. Study-wide findings and caveats: It was found in a later analysis that first-cohort TCR clusters tended to co-occur in the 130 or so validation repertoires.

On this clone: What it binds is unknown.

The donors were part of the roughly 120-subject validation cohort, which stood apart from the 666-subject first cohort. The sequenced sample was PBMCs. This receptor was obtained from a woman between 18 and 30 years old in good health and CMV-seronegative.

The CDR3 loop is CASSLGWGSQTEAFF. In DNA, the CDR3 is TGTGCCAGCAGCTTAGGATGGGGCAGTCAAACTGAAGCTTTCTTT. The chain recombines TRBV13 with TRBJ1-1; possibly TRBD1 for D (5 bases). CDR3 length: 15 amino acids. V lost 0 bases and J 5 bases, leaving 13 bases between the germline ends. Germline values: CDR1 PRHDT, CDR2 FYEKMQ (reference sequence). The full variable domain, rest sourced from reference TRBV13 and TRBJ1-1, is AAGVIQSPRHLIKEKRETATLKCYPIPRHDTVYWYQQGPGQDPQFLISFYEKMQSDKGSIPDRFSAQQFSDYHSELNMSSLELGDSALYFCASSLGWGSQTEAFFGQGTRLTVV.